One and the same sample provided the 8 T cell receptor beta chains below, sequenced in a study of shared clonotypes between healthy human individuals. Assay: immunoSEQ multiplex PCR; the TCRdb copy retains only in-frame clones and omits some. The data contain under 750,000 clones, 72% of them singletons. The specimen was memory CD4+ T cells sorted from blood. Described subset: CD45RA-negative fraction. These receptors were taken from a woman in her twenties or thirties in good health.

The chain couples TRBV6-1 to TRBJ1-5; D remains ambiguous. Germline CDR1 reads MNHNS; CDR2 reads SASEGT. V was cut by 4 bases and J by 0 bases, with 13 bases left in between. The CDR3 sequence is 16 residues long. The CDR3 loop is CASSVYRANSNQPQHF. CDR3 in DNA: TGTGCCAGCAGTGTATACAGAGCTAATAGCAATCAGCCCCAGCATTTT.

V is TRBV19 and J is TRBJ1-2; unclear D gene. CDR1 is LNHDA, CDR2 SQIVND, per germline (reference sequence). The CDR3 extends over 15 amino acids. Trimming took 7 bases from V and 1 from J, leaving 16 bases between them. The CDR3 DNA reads TGTGCCAGTACTCAAAACCGGTTTAATAACTATGGCTACACCTTC. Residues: CASTQNRFNNYGYTF. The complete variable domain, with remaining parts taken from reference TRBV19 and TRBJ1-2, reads DGGITQSPKYLFRKEGQNVTLSCEQNLNHDAMYWYRQDPGQGLRLIYYSQIVNDFQKGDIAEGYSVSREKKESFPLTVTSAQKNPTAFYLCASTQNRFNNYGYTFGSGTRLTVV.

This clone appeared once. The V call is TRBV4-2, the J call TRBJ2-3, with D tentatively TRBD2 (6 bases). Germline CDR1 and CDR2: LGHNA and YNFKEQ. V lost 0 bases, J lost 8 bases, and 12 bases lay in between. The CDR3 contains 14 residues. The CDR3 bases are TGTGCCAGCAGCCAAGATGCGGGACTTAGTACGCAGTATTTT. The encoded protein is CASSQDAGLSTQYF.

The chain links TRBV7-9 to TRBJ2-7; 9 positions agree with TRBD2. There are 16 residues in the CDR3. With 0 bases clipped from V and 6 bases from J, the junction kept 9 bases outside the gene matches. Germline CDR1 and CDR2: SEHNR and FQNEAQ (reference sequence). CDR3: CASSLAYRGRAGEQYF. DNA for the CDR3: TGTGCCAGCAGCTTAGCATATCGCGGGAGGGCCGGCGAGCAGTACTTC.

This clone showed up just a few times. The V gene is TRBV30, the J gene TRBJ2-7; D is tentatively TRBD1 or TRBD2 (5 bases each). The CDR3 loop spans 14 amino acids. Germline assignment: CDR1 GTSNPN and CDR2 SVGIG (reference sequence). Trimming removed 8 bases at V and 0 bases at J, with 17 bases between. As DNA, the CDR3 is TGTGCCCGCGCTTCTGGGGGTAACTCCTACGAGCAGTACTTC. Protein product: CARASGGNSYEQYF. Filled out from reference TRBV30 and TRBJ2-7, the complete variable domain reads SQTIHQWPATLVQPVGSPLSLECTVEGTSNPNLYWYRQAAGRGLQLLFYSVGIGQISSEVPQNLSASRPQDRQFILSSKKLLLSDSGFYLCARASGGNSYEQYFGPGTRLTVT.

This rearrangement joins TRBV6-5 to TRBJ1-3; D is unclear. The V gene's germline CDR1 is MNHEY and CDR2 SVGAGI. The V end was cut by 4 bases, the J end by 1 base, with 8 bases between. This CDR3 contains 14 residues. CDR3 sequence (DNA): TGTGCCAGCAGTTCTTGGGATTCTGGAAACACCATATATTTT. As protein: CASSSWDSGNTIYF.

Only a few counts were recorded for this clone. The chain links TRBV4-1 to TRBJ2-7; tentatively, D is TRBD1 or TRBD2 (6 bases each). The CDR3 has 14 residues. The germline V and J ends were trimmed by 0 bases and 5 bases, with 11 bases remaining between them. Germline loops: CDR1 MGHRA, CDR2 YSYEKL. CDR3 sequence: CASSQEIGGNEQYF. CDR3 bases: TGCGCCAGCAGCCAAGAAATAGGGGGGAACGAGCAGTACTTC.

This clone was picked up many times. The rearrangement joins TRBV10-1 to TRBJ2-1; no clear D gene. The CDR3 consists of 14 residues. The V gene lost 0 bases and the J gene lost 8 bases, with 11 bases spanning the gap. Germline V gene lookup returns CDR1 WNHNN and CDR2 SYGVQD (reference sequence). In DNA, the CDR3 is TGCGCCAGCAGTGAGTCTACCCACGGTTATGAGCAGTTCTTC. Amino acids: CASSESTHGYEQFF.